These 29 T cell receptor beta chains originate from one sample sequenced in a study of cytomegalovirus exposure and HLA in healthy donors. Primers for the PCR totalled 60 Vbeta and 13 Jbeta. Data came from immunoSEQ multiplex PCR; TCRdb stores just in-frame clones and leaves some out. The sample consists of 200,000 to 250,000 clones, around four fifths of them appearing once. Sequencing used PBMCs. These receptors were collected from a woman aged 40 to 49 in good health and CMV-seronegative.

The chain has TRBV6-5 and TRBJ2-5; the D gene is possibly TRBD2 (6 bases). V was clipped by 2 bases and J by 5 bases, with 15 bases between them. The CDR3 spans 15 residues. The germline V gene encodes CDR1 MNHEY and CDR2 SVGAGI. The CDR3 sequence: CASSYTRDPRETQYF. The CDR3 DNA follows: TGTGCCAGCAGTTACACGCGGGACCCCCGGGAGACCCAGTACTTC.

The gene calls are TRBV27 and TRBJ1-1; D is perhaps TRBD1 (6 bases). Germline assignment: CDR1 MNHEY and CDR2 SMNVEV (reference sequence). The length of the CDR3 is 14 residues. Deletions cut 3 bases from V and 5 bases from J, with 13 bases between. CDR3 amino acids: CASSLRGAWTEAFF. CDR3 nucleotides: TGTGCCAGCAGTTTGCGGGGGGCGTGGACTGAAGCTTTCTTT.

The V call is TRBV15, the J call TRBJ2-5; D is possibly TRBD1 (6 bases). The closer fit of TRBJ2-7 to the DNA end suggests the J call may be wrong. Germline CDR1 and CDR2: LNHNV and YYDKDF (reference sequence). This CDR3 region has 15 residues. The chain's CDR3 is CATSRDWTASYEQYF. The CDR3, as DNA: TGTGCCACCAGCAGAGATTGGACAGCCTCCTACGAGCAGTACTTC.

The chain has TRBV9 and TRBJ2-1; possible D gene TRBD1, 5 bases. CDR3 size: 13 residues. Germline V lookup: CDR1 SGDLS, CDR2 YYNGEE. The V end was cut by 0 bases, the J end by 8 bases, with 9 bases between. The CDR3: CASSVGGAYEQFF. DNA of the CDR3: TGTGCCAGCAGCGTAGGTGGGGCGTATGAGCAGTTCTTC.

The chain couples TRBV7-8 to TRBJ1-1; 7 nucleotides align to TRBD1. From germline, CDR1 is SGHVS and CDR2 FQNEAQ. There are 16 residues in the CDR3. The V gene end was trimmed by 5 bases and the J gene end by 2 bases; junction bases not matched to a gene: 11. The CDR3, as DNA: TGTGCCAGCAGCCCTAGCCGACAGGGTTACAACACTGAAGCTTTCTTT. Translation: CASSPSRQGYNTEAFF.

Of note for this clone: Compared with germline, one end of the junction differs, possibly owing to a read error. The J gene is TRBJ2-6, the V gene TRBV19; D perhaps matches TRBD1 (5 bases). The germline CDR1 and CDR2 sequences are LNHDA and SQIVND (reference sequence). This CDR3 comprises 14 residues. CDR3 nucleotides: TGTGCCAGTAGCCCCCAGGGTGGGGTCAACGTCCTGACTTTC. Its translation is CASSPQGGVNVLTF.

The chain links TRBV5-1 to TRBJ2-1, with D tentatively TRBD2 (6 bases). This CDR3 comprises 13 residues. V gave up 3 bases and J gave up 5 bases, with 9 bases separating them. Germline V gives CDR1 SGHRS, CDR2 YFSETQ. CDR3 amino acids: CASSSGVNNEQFF. The CDR3 bases are TGCGCCAGCAGCTCGGGGGTGAACAATGAGCAGTTCTTC.

Concerning this clone itself: At the DNA level, this CDR3 is encoded by other sequences in the same sample as well. V is TRBV7-3 and J is TRBJ1-1, with 9 positions matching TRBD1. The CDR3 extends over 14 amino acids. V trimming: 5 bases; J trimming: 5 bases; junction bases outside the gene matches: 6. Germline V gene sequence: CDR1 SGHTA, CDR2 FQGTGA. This CDR3 reads CASSPRQGGTEAFF. The CDR3 coding sequence is TGTGCCAGCAGCCCGAGACAGGGGGGGACTGAAGCTTTCTTT.

Comments on this clone: Other DNA sequences of this sample code for an identical CDR3. V usage is TRBV29-1 and J usage is TRBJ2-7; a weak D match, TRBD1 (6 bases). This CDR3 is 11 amino acids long. From germline, CDR1 is SQVTM and CDR2 ANQGSEA. CDR3 DNA sequence: TGCAGTTTGACCAGGGGCGGCGAGCAGTACTTC. Encoded protein: CSLTRGGEQYF.

This clone was seen more than once but under ten times. This chain links TRBV5-1 with TRBJ2-2, with TRBD2 identical over 11 bases. The CDR3 is made up of 16 amino acids. Germline V gives CDR1 SGHRS, CDR2 YFSETQ. The V segment lost 3 bases and the J segment 1 base; nucleotides outside the gene matches: 2. The chain's CDR3 is CASSSLAGGNTGELFF. The CDR3 nucleotides are TGCGCCAGCAGCTCCCTAGCGGGGGGGAACACCGGGGAGCTGTTTTTT. The full variable domain, in which reference TRBV5-1 and TRBJ2-2 provide the parts outside the CDR3, is KAGVTQTPRYLIKTRGQQVTLSCSPISGHRSVSWYQQTPGQGLQFLFEYFSETQRNKGNFPGRFSGRQFSNSRSEMNVSTLELGDSALYLCASSSLAGGNTGELFFGEGSRLTVL.

The chain combines TRBV2 with TRBJ1-2, with 9 bases lining up with TRBD1. The junction had 11 bases not matched to a gene; V was cut back by 10 bases and J by 2 bases. This CDR3 comprises 15 residues. The germline V gene has CDR1 SNHLY and CDR2 FYNNEI. CDR3 nucleotide sequence: TGTGCCATCGATAGGGACAGGGTTACGAACTATGGCTACACCTTC. Residues: CAIDRDRVTNYGYTF.

Worth noting for this clone: One end of the junction does not line up with germline, which may come from a read error. The genes are TRBV5-6 and TRBJ1-6; D gene ambiguous. The CDR3 runs to 16 residues. Germline values: CDR1 SGHDT, CDR2 YYEEEE. CDR3 sequence reads: CASRPYKAGDNSPPHF. In DNA, the CDR3 is TGTGCCAGCAGACCTTATAAGGCAGGCGATAATTCACCCCCCCACTTT.

The chain couples TRBV18 to TRBJ1-3, with a possible D match to TRBD1 (6 bases). The CDR3 runs 17 residues. Trimming shortened V by 1 base and J by 0 bases, and 13 bases separated the two germline ends. The germline V gene has CDR1 KGHSH and CDR2 LQKENI. The chain's CDR3 is CASSPLKGGSSGNTIYF. As DNA, the CDR3 is TGTGCCAGCTCACCACTGAAGGGGGGGAGCTCTGGAAACACCATATATTTT.

J is TRBJ1-6 and V is TRBV6-1; D unresolved. The germline V gene has CDR1 MNHNS and CDR2 SASEGT. Trimming cost V 8 bases and J 4 bases, with 6 bases left between them. The CDR3 has 12 amino acids. CDR3 region: CASGPYNSPLHF. DNA of the CDR3: TGTGCCAGCGGGCCTTATAATTCACCCCTCCACTTT.

The V gene is TRBV28, the J gene TRBJ1-2; possible D gene TRBD1, 5 bases. Germline lookup yields CDR1 MDHEN and CDR2 SYDVKM. The CDR3 runs to 14 residues. The V end lost 7 bases, the J end lost 7 bases, and 19 bases lay between the germline ends. The CDR3 nucleotides read TGTGCCAGCACGAGGGACGCACTGGGGGGTGGCTACACCTTC. Amino acids: CASTRDALGGGYTF.

The rearrangement uses TRBV2 and TRBJ2-2; D is possibly TRBD2 (6 bases). Deletions cut 7 bases from V and 6 bases from J, with 18 bases between. The CDR3 has 15 amino acids. CDR1 and CDR2 from the germline V gene are SNHLY and FYNNEI. CDR3 nucleotides: TGTGCCAGCAAGTCGAACGGGGGTGGGGCCGGGGAGCTGTTTTTT. Translated: CASKSNGGGAGELFF. The full variable domain, its missing parts supplied by reference TRBV2 and TRBJ2-2, is EPEVTQTPSHQVTQMGQEVILRCVPISNHLYFYWYRQILGQKVEFLVSFYNNEISEKSEIFDDQFSVERPDGSNFTLKIRSTKLEDSAMYFCASKSNGGGAGELFFGEGSRLTVL.

The chain uses TRBV15 and TRBJ2-5; 9 bases fit TRBD1. The CDR3 covers 15 residues. Trimming removed 3 bases from V and 1 base from J; junction bases left unmatched: 3. Germline lookup yields CDR1 LNHNV and CDR2 YYDKDF (reference sequence). The CDR3 nucleotides read TGTGCCACCAGCAGCACAGGGGGCCGCCAAGAGACCCAGTACTTC. Its translation is CATSSTGGRQETQYF.

V is TRBV6-1 and J is TRBJ2-5, with TRBD1 matching over 7 bases. The CDR3 consists of 13 residues. CDR1 and CDR2 (germline): MNHNS, SASEGT. V dropped 5 bases and J dropped 2; count of bases not matched to a gene: 2. CDR3 region: CASSWTGQETQYF. The DNA for the CDR3 is TGTGCCAGCAGTTGGACAGGTCAAGAGACCCAGTACTTC.

The chain is built from TRBV11-2 and TRBJ2-5; tentatively, D is TRBD2 (5 bases). From germline, CDR1 is SGHAT and CDR2 FQNNGV. The CDR3 consists of 13 residues. V shed 5 bases and J shed 1 base, with 8 bases lying between them. As DNA, the CDR3 is TGTGCCAGCAGCCGGGGTGTCCAAGAGACCCAGTACTTC. It yields the protein CASSRGVQETQYF. The entire variable domain, with the rest obtained from reference TRBV11-2 and TRBJ2-5, is as follows: EAGVAQSPRYKIIEKRQSVAFWCNPISGHATLYWYQQILGQGPKLLIQFQNNGVVDDSQLPKDRFSAERLKGVDSTLKIQPAKLEDSAVYLCASSRGVQETQYFGPGTRLLVL.

This clone appeared once. The chain is built from TRBV5-1 and TRBJ2-7; D perhaps matches TRBD2 (5 bases). Per germline, CDR1 SGHRS and CDR2 YFSETQ. CDR3 length: 15 residues. Between the trimmed V and J ends, which lost 1 base and 0 bases, there was a span of 11 bases. CDR3 amino acids: CASSLSGVLSYEQYF. The CDR3 DNA reads as TGCGCCAGCAGCTTGTCCGGGGTACTCTCCTACGAGCAGTACTTC.

The chain links TRBV13 to TRBJ1-1; D gene unclear. The CDR3 length is 15 residues. Germline CDR1 is PRHDT and CDR2 is FYEKMQ (reference sequence). V was shortened by 6 bases and J by 7 bases, with 21 bases between the two germline ends. The CDR3 loop reads CASRNRAGRNSEAFF. The CDR3 coding sequence is TGTGCCAGCAGGAATAGGGCGGGGAGGAATAGTGAAGCTTTCTTT. Drawing the rest from reference TRBV13 and TRBJ1-1, the complete variable domain is AAGVIQSPRHLIKEKRETATLKCYPIPRHDTVYWYQQGPGQDPQFLISFYEKMQSDKGSIPDRFSAQQFSDYHSELNMSSLELGDSALYFCASRNRAGRNSEAFFGQGTRLTVV.

The CDR3 region is CASSRLAGLGELFF. DNA for the CDR3: TGTGCCAGCAGCCGACTAGCGGGGCTCGGGGAGCTGTTTTTT. The chain has TRBV11-2 and TRBJ2-2; 11 positions match TRBD2. V shed 5 bases, J shed 7 bases, and the junction held 3 bases outside the gene matches. The CDR3 totals 14 residues. Germline CDR1 is SGHAT and CDR2 is FQNNGV.

The chain is built from TRBV6-5 and TRBJ1-4, with a possible D match to TRBD1 (5 bases). Trimming left V 2 bases short and J 6 bases short, with 13 bases between. The CDR3 extends over 15 amino acids. From germline, CDR1 is MNHEY and CDR2 SVGAGI. CDR3: CASSYRRGEDEKLFF. CDR3 sequence (DNA): TGTGCCAGCAGTTACCGGAGGGGCGAGGATGAAAAACTGTTTTTT.

This clone was counted a few times. The gene calls are TRBV6-1 and TRBJ2-6, with 8 bases that match TRBD1. The V gene's germline CDR1 is MNHNS and CDR2 SASEGT. The ends lost 6 bases at V and 3 bases at J; junction bases unmatched: 4. The CDR3 is 15 amino acids. CDR3 DNA: TGTGCCAGCAGCTCACAGGGGGTTGGGGCCAACGTCCTGACTTTC. Protein product: CASSSQGVGANVLTF.

The rearrangement joins TRBV10-2 to TRBJ2-7, with D possibly being TRBD1 (6 bases). The CDR3 is made up of 13 amino acids. Germline-derived CDR1 and CDR2 are WSHSY and SAAADI. The V end was cut by 5 bases, the J end by 3 bases, with 11 bases between. The CDR3 region has the DNA TGCGCCAGCAGTCCGGGACACCTCTACGAGCAGTACTTC. It yields the protein CASSPGHLYEQYF.

The chain couples TRBV4-2 to TRBJ2-3; tentative D call: TRBD2 (5 bases). CDR1 is LGHNA and CDR2 is YNFKEQ in the germline V gene. The CDR3 has 14 amino acids. V gave up 4 bases and J gave up 1 base, with 9 bases separating them. DNA of the CDR3: TGTGCCAGCAGCCCGGCCGGGGGCACAGATACGCAGTATTTT. This gives the protein CASSPAGGTDTQYF.

The genes are TRBV28 and TRBJ1-1; D remains ambiguous. V was cut by 5 bases and J by 9 bases, with 19 bases left in between. Per germline, CDR1 MDHEN and CDR2 SYDVKM. The CDR3 contains 14 residues. CDR3 nucleotide sequence: TGTGCCAGCAGTGAACCGCGAGGTCGGGAAAAAGCTTTCTTT. This encodes CASSEPRGREKAFF.

With regard to this clone: A read error may account for a junction end that differs from germline. The rearrangement uses TRBV5-6 and TRBJ1-6; 7 nucleotides match TRBD1. Germline CDR1 is SGHDT and CDR2 is YYEEEE. The CDR3 is 11 residues long. The CDR3 here is CASSRDSFPFW. In DNA form, the CDR3 reads TGTGCCAGCAGTCGGGACAGCTTCCCTTTCTGG.

This clone was seen once. This rearrangement joins TRBV5-8 to TRBJ1-1, with D possibly matching TRBD1 (6 bases). CDR3 length: 12 amino acids. V gave up 4 bases and J gave up 6 bases, with 10 bases separating them. The germline CDR1 and CDR2 sequences are SGHTS and YDEGEE. CDR3: CASSRGAPEAFF. Here the CDR3 DNA reads TGTGCCAGCAGCCGGGGGGCCCCTGAAGCTTTCTTT.